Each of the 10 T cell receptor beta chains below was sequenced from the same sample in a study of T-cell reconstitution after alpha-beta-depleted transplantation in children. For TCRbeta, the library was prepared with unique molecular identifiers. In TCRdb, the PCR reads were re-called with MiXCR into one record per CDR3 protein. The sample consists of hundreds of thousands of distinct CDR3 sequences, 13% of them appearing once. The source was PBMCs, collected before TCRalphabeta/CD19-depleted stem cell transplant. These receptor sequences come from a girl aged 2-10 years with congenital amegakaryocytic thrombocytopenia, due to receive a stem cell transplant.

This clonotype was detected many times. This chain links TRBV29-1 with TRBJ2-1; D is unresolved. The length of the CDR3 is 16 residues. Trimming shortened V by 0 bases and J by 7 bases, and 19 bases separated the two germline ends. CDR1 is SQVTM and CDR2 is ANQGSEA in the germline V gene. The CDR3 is CSVEDHPLRPWNEQFF. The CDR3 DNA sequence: TGCAGCGTTGAAGATCACCCCTTACGGCCGTGGAATGAGCAGTTCTTC.

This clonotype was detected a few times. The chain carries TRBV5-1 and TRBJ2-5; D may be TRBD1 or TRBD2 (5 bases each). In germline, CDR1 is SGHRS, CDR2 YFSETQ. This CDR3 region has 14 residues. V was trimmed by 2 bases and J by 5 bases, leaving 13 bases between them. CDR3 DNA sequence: TGCGCCAGCAGCTTTGTAGGGGAGCGGGAGACCCAGTACTTC. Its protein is CASSFVGERETQYF.

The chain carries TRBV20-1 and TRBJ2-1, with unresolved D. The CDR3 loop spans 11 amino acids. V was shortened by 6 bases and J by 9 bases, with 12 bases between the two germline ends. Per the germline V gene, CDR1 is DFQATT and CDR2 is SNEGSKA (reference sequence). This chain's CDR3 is CSAGLTVEQFF. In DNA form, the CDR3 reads TGCAGTGCCGGTCTCACGGTTGAGCAGTTCTTC.

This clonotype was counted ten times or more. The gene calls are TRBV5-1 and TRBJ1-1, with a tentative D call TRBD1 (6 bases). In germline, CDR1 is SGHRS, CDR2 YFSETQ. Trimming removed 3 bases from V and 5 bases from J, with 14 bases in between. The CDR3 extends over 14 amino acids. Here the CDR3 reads CASSWTAEGTEAFF. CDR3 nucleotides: TGCGCCAGCAGCTGGACAGCTGAGGGAACTGAAGCTTTCTTT. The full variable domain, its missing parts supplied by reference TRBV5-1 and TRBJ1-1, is KAGVTQTPRYLIKTRGQQVTLSCSPISGHRSVSWYQQTPGQGLQFLFEYFSETQRNKGNFPGRFSGRQFSNSRSEMNVSTLELGDSALYLCASSWTAEGTEAFFGQGTRLTVV.

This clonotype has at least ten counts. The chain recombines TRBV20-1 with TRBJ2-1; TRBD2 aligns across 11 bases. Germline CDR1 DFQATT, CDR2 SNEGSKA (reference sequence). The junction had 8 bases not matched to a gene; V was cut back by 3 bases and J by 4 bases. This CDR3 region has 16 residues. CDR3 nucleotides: TGCAGTGCTAGTAGGCGCGGGACTAGCGGTTACAATGAGCAGTTCTTC. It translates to CSASRRGTSGYNEQFF.

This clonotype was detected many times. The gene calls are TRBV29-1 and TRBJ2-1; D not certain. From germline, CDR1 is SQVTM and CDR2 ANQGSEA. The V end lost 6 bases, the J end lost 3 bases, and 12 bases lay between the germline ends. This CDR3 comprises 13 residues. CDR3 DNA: TGCAGCGTCTCGGCTTTGAACTACAATGAGCAGTTCTTC. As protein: CSVSALNYNEQFF.

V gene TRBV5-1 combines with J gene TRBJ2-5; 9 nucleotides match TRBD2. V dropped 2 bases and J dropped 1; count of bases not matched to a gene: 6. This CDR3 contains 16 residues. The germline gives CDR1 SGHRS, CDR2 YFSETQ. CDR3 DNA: TGCGCCAGCAGCTTACGACTAGCGGAGGTCCAAGAGACCCAGTACTTC. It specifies CASSLRLAEVQETQYF.

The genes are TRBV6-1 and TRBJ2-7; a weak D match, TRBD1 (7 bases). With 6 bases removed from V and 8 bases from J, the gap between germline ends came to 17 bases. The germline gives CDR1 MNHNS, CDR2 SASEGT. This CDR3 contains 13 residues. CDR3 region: CASRQGTWDQQYF. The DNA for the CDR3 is TGTGCCAGCAGACAGGGGACTTGGGACCAGCAGTACTTC.

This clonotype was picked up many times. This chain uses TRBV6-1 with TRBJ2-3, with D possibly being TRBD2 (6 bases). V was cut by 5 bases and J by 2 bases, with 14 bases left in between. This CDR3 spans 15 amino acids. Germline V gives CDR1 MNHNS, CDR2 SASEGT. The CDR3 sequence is CASSKTLALTDTQYF. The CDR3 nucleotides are TGTGCCAGCAGTAAAACGCTAGCGCTCACAGATACGCAGTATTTT.

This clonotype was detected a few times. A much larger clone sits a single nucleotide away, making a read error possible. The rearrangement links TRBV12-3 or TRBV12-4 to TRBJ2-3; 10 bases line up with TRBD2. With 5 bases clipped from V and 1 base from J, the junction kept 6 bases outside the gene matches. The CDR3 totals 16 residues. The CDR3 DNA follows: TGTGCCAGCAGTGACACTGGGACTAGCGGCACAGATACGCAGTATTTT. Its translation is CASSDTGTSGTDTQYF.